Shown below are 2 T cell receptor beta chains from a single sample sequenced in a study of OX40 agonist ivuxolimab in advanced cancers. Produced via immunoSEQ multiplex PCR; TCRdb's table is partial and in-frame only. The sample shows fewer than 25,000 clones, about 87% of them seen only once. The sequencing used CD4+ or CD8+ T cells sorted from blood, collected in a trial of the OX40 agonist ivuxolimab. The receptor source for this set is an adult with an advanced solid tumor such as melanoma, head and neck, liver or kidney cancer.

In its sample, this clone was seen once. V gene TRBV19 combines with J gene TRBJ1-5; D uncertain. The V gene's germline CDR1 is LNHDA and CDR2 SQIVND (reference sequence). CDR3 length: 15 amino acids. V was trimmed by 7 bases and J by 0 bases, leaving 13 bases between them. CDR3 protein: CASKFDIPSNQPQHF. CDR3 DNA: TGTGCCAGTAAGTTCGACATCCCTAGCAATCAGCCCCAGCATTTT. Filled out from reference TRBV19 and TRBJ1-5, the complete variable domain reads DGGITQSPKYLFRKEGQNVTLSCEQNLNHDAMYWYRQDPGQGLRLIYYSQIVNDFQKGDIAEGYSVSREKKESFPLTVTSAQKNPTAFYLCASKFDIPSNQPQHFGDGTRLSIL.

V gene TRBV2 combines with J gene TRBJ1-2, with unresolved D. The V and J ends lost 3 bases and 8 bases respectively, with 13 bases between them. The CDR3 is 13 amino acids. Germline CDR1 is SNHLY and CDR2 is FYNNEI. The CDR3 bases are TGTGCCAGCAGTGACAGCTACGCGGGGGGCTACACCTTC. Translating gives CASSDSYAGGYTF.